This TCR beta chain was found in a study of blood T cell repertoires in COVID-19. For recovered donors of Cohort 3, there were two negative PCRs, clearance, or symptom resolution. Assay: immunoSEQ multiplex PCR; the TCRdb copy retains only in-frame clones and omits some. The sample carries 200,000 to 250,000 clones, roughly nine tenths recorded once. V was clipped by 3 bases and J by 3 bases; unmatched bases: 4. This CDR3 has 15 residues. Per the germline V gene, CDR1 is MGHRA and CDR2 is YSYEKL. The TCR was taken from a woman aged 25 to 39 who had recovered from COVID-19. The chain couples TRBV4-1 to TRBJ2-7, with TRBD1 matching 11 bases. Sequencing used PBMCs or T cells enriched from blood (not recorded which). CDR3 bases: TGCGCCAGCAGCCAGGCCGGGACAGGGGGCTACGAGCAGTACTTC. It translates to CASSQAGTGGYEQYF.